This T cell receptor (beta chain) is drawn from a study of OX40 agonist ivuxolimab in advanced cancers. As to this clone: The antigen is not known.

Regarding the study as a whole: In a subset of nonresponders, normalized T-cell clonal expansion was also low.

Unmatched junction bases numbered 8, after V lost 0 bases and J lost 8 bases. The V gene's germline CDR1 is LGHNA and CDR2 YSLEER. This CDR3 is 17 amino acids long. Assay used: immunoSEQ multiplex PCR; TCRdb lists only in-frame clones, some missing. The table lists tens of thousands of clones, approximately 80% of them singletons. The gene calls are TRBV4-3 and TRBJ2-1; TRBD2 aligns across 12 bases. The sequence was collected from an adult with an advanced solid tumor such as melanoma, head and neck, liver or kidney cancer. The sample in question was CD4+ or CD8+ T cells sorted from blood, obtained in a trial of the OX40 agonist ivuxolimab. The CDR3 loop is CASSQDPLAGGYDEQFF. In DNA, the CDR3 is TGCGCCAGCAGCCAAGATCCCCTAGCGGGAGGGTACGATGAGCAGTTCTTC.